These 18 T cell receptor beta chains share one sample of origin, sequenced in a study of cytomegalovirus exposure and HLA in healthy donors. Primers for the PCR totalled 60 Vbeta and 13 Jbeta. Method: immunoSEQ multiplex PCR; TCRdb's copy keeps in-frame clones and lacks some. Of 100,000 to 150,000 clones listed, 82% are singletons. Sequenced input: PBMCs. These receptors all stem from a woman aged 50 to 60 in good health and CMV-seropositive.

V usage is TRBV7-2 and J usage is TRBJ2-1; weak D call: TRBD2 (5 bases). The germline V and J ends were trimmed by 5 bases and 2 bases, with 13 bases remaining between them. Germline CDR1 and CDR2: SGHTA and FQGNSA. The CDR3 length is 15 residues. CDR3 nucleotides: TGTGCCAGCAGCCACCTGACCGGGGCCTACAATGAGCAGTTCTTC. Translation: CASSHLTGAYNEQFF.

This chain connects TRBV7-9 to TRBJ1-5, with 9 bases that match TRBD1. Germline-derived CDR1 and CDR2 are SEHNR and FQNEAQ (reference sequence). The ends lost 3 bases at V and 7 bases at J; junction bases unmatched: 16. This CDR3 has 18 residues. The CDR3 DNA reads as TGTGCCAGCAGCTTGGGGACCGTGGGGACAGGGCTGGGGCAGCCCCAGCATTTT. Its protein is CASSLGTVGTGLGQPQHF.

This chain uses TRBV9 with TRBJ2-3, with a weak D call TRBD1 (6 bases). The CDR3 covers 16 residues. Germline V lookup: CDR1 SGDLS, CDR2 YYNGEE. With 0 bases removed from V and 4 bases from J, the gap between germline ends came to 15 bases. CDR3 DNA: TGTGCCAGCAGCGTAGGACAGGAGTGGATGTCAGATACGCAGTATTTT. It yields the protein CASSVGQEWMSDTQYF. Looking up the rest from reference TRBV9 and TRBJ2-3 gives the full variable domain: DSGVTQTPKHLITATGQRVTLRCSPRSGDLSVYWYQQSLDQGLQFLIQYYNGEERAKGNILERFSAQQFPDLHSELNLSSLELGDSALYFCASSVGQEWMSDTQYFGPGTRLTVL.

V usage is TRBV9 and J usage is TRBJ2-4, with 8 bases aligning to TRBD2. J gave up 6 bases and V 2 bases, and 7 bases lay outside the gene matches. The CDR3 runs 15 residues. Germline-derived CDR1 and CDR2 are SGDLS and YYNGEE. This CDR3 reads CASSVSGSGGNIQYF. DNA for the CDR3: TGTGCCAGCAGCGTCTCGGGGAGCGGGGGAAACATTCAGTACTTC.

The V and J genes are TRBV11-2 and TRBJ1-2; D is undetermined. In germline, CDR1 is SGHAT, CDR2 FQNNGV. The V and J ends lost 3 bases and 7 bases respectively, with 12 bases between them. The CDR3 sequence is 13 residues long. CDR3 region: CASSFQVGVGYTF. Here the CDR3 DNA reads TGTGCCAGCAGCTTTCAAGTCGGGGTTGGCTACACCTTC.

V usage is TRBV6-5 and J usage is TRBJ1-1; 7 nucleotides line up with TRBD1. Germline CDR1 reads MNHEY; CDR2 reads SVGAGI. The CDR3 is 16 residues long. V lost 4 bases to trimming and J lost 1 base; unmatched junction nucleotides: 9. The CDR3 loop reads CASSSITGEENTEAFF. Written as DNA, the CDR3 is TGTGCCAGCAGTTCCATCACAGGGGAGGAGAACACTGAAGCTTTCTTT.

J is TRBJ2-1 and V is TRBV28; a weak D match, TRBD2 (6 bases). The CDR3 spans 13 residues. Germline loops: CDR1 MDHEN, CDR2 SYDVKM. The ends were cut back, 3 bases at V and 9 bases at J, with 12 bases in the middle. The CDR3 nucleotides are TGTGCCAGCAGTTTGGGGGGAGAGGGTGAGCAGTTCTTC. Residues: CASSLGGEGEQFF.

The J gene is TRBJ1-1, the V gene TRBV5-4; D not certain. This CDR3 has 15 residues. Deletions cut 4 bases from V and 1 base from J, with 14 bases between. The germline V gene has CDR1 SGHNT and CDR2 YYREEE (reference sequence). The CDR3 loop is CASSPAPTSNTEAFF. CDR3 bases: TGTGCCAGCAGCCCCGCCCCCACTTCGAACACTGAAGCTTTCTTT.

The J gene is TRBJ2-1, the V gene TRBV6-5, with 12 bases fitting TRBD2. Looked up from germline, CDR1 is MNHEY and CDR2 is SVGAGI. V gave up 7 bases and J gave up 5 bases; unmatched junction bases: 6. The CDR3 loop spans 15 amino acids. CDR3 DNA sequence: TGTGCCAGCAAACCTCTAGCGGGGGGGAACAATGAGCAGTTCTTC. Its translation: CASKPLAGGNNEQFF.

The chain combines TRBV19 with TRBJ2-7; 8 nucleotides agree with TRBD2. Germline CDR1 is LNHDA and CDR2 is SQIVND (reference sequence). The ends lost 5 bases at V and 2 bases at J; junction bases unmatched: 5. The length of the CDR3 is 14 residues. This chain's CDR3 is CASSASGSTYEQYF. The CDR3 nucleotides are TGTGCCAGTAGTGCCAGCGGGAGTACCTACGAGCAGTACTTC. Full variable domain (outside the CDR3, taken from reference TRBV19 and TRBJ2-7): DGGITQSPKYLFRKEGQNVTLSCEQNLNHDAMYWYRQDPGQGLRLIYYSQIVNDFQKGDIAEGYSVSREKKESFPLTVTSAQKNPTAFYLCASSASGSTYEQYFGPGTRLTVT.

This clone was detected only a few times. This CDR3 reads CASSSQAGLFQAFF. CDR3 nucleotide sequence: TGCGCCAGCAGCTCCCAAGCCGGACTATTTCAAGCTTTCTTT. The chain employs TRBV5-1 and TRBJ1-1; D not certain. Germline CDR1 and CDR2: SGHRS and YFSETQ. V lost 3 bases and J lost 9, with 18 bases in between. The CDR3 is 14 amino acids.

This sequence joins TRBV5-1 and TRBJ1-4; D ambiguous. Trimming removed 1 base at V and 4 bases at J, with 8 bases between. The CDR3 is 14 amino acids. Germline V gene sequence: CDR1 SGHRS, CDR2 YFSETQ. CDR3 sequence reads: CASSLTGSNEKLFF. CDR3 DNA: TGCGCCAGCAGCTTGACCGGGAGTAATGAAAAACTGTTTTTT.

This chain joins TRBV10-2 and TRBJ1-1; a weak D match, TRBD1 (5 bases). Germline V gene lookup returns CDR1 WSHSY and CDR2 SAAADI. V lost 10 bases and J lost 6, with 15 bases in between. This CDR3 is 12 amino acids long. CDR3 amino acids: CATWGQGAEAFF. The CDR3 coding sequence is TGCGCCACATGGGGCCAGGGCGCTGAAGCTTTCTTT.

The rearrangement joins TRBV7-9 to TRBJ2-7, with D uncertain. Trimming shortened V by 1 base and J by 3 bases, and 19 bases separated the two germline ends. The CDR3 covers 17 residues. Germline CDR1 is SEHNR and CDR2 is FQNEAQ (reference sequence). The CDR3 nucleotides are TGTGCCAGCAGCTTAGGGGTCGGTAGCTCAGAACGCTACGAGCAGTACTTC. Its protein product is CASSLGVGSSERYEQYF.

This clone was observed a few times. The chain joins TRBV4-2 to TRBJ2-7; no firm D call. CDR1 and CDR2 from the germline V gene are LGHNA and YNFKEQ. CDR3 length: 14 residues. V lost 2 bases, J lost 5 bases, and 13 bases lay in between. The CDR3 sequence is CASSQRRSEDEQYF. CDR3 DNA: TGTGCCAGCAGCCAACGGCGGTCGGAAGACGAGCAGTACTTC.

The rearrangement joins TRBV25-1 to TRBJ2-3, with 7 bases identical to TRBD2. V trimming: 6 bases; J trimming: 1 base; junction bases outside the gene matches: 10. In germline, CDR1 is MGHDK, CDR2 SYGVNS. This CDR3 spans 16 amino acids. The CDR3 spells CASRGLGGLGTDTQYF. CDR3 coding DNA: TGTGCCAGCAGGGGGCTCGGGGGGTTAGGCACAGATACGCAGTATTTT.

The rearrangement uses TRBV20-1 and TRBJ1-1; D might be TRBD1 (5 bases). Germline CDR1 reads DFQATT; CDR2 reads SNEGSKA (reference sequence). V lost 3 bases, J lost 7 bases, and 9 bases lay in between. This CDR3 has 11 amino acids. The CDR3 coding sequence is TGCAGTGCTAGTGGGGGGGGTGAAGCTTTCTTT. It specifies CSASGGGEAFF.

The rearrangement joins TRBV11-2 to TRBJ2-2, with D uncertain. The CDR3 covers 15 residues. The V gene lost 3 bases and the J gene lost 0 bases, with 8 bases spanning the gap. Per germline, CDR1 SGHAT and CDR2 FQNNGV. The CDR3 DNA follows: TGTGCCAGCAGCTTGAGACATGCGAACACCGGGGAGCTGTTTTTT. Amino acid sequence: CASSLRHANTGELFF. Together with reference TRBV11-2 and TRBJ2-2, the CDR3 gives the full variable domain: EAGVAQSPRYKIIEKRQSVAFWCNPISGHATLYWYQQILGQGPKLLIQFQNNGVVDDSQLPKDRFSAERLKGVDSTLKIQPAKLEDSAVYLCASSLRHANTGELFFGEGSRLTVL.